This section outlines one TCR beta chain sequence together with its context. In the authors' workflow: Reference gene primer amplification yielded estimated nucleated cell counts. Clones were sequenced by immunoSEQ multiplex PCR, and TCRdb holds only the in-frame ones, with some missing. V and J calls and clone size are given by that table; D and trimming were obtained from the DNA. The sample comprises under 200,000 clones, roughly 85% of which are singletons, and 4% to 5% rests with the top ten. This CDR3 is built from 15 residues. CDR1 is SGHRS and CDR2 is YFSETQ in the germline V gene. Trimming left V 1 base short and J 2 bases short, with 10 bases between. The data derive from a study of blood T cell repertoires in COVID-19. Across the study: Whether acute or convalescent, the COVID-19 samples came from the United States, Italy and Spain. PBMCs, B-cell-depleted T cells, or T cells provided the cDNA or gDNA that made up the material.

This TCR was sampled from an elderly woman with acute or convalescent COVID-19. J is TRBJ2-1 and V is TRBV5-1, with D perhaps TRBD2 (6 bases). Sequencing input: peripheral blood. The CDR3 coding sequence is TGCGCCAGCAGCTTGCGGGAGAGCGCCTACAATGAGCAGTTCTTC. Protein sequence: CASSLRESAYNEQFF.